This is a list of T cell receptor beta chains from one sample in a study of memory CD4+ T cells and cytomegalovirus serostatus. The table came from immunoSEQ multiplex PCR; TCRdb's copy has only in-frame clones and leaves some out. The data contain tens of thousands of clones, over 70% of them seen just once; the ten biggest clones take up roughly 2.7%. Sequenced material: memory CD4+ T cells from blood. These receptors all stem from an adult in good health and CMV-seropositive. The conserved cysteine and the conserved F or W are not part of the CDR3 here. Only some rows state a clone size, as once, few, many or a class for expanded clones.

>13|.|TRBJ2-7|TRBV28
ASTSSGTGSYEQY
>14|.|TRBJ2-7|TRBV11-1
ASSAFGTGHQYEQY
>12|.|TRBJ1-2|TRBV28
ASSLGRTGYGYT
>14|.|TRBJ1-1|TRBV5-1
ASSLRGESTNTEAF
>16|.|TRBJ1-4|TRBV18
ASSPSRTELPTNEKLF
>12|.|TRBJ1-2|TRBV5-1
ASSAARGPGGYT
>13|few|TRBJ2-5|TRBV5-6
ASSLAGRGQETQY
>13|.|TRBJ2-2|TRBV19
ASSTNRESAGELF
>12|.|TRBJ2-5|TRBV5-1
ASSLGLLQETQY
>11|few|TRBJ2-1|TRBV7-9
ASSLVASGEQF
>12|.|TRBJ2-1|TRBV5-6
ASTLAGGSNEQF
>13|.|TRBJ1-1|TRBV5-4
ASSLGGRGITEAF
>13|.|TRBJ2-5|TRBV5-4
ASSLDGGSGETQY
>14|.|TRBJ2-3|TRBV7-8
ASSLLVAGTTDTQY
>12|.|TRBJ2-3|TRBV13
ASSLGVRTDTQY
>12|.|TRBJ1-2|TRBV18
ASSPPTGTYGYT
>16|.|TRBJ2-5|TRBV27
ASSLSPSRLAVQETQY
>10|.|TRBJ2-5|TRBV5-6
ASSRGSETQY
>11|.|TRBJ2-1|TRBV5-1
ASSVAGVGEQF
>13|.|TRBJ2-6|TRBV18
ASSPTGDGANVLT
>14|.|TRBJ1-1|TRBV7-8
ASSPVYGTGKAEAF
>13|.|TRBJ1-2|TRBV27
ASSPGQGAGYGYT
>12|.|TRBJ2-2|TRBV25-1
ASMPESNTGELF
>12|once|TRBJ2-1|TRBV29-1
SVAERGLNNEQF
>13|.|TRBJ2-2|TRBV10-3
AISVRTGRTGELF
>11|few|TRBJ2-1|TRBV2
ASSEAHGYEQF
>11|.|TRBJ2-3|TRBV7-2
ASSFSSTDTQY
>12|.|TRBJ2-6|TRBV30
AWSVTSGANVLT
>12|.|TRBJ2-2|TRBV6-5
ASTSTSGAGELF
>11|.|TRBJ1-5|TRBV30
AFQAYSNQPQH
>12|.|TRBJ1-1|TRBV7-8
ASSLEGGYTEAF
>11|.|TRBJ2-5|TRBV5-4
ASSPAGDETQY
>12|.|TRBJ2-1|TRBV6-5
ASTSTSGYNEQF
>11|.|TRBJ2-6|TRBV5-1
ASSLSGANVLT
>12|.|TRBJ1-5|TRBV27
ASRQPGSNQPQH
>12|.|TRBJ2-2|TRBV19
ASRPGLYTGELF
>12|few|TRBJ1-4|TRBV27
ASRYQRGSEKLF
>9|.|TRBJ2-5|TRBV30
AWSASETQY